The present T cell receptor (beta chain) was sequenced within a study of T cell responses to AZD1222 COVID-19 vaccine. Concerning this clone itself: Its antigen is as yet unknown.

CDR3 length equals 17 residues. The germline CDR1 and CDR2 sequences are LNHDA and SQIVND (reference sequence). The V end lost 9 bases, the J end lost 0 bases, and 21 bases lay between the germline ends. Sequenced by immunoSEQ multiplex PCR; TCRdb stores in-frame clones only, minus some. The table records tens of thousands of clones, approximately 84% of them present only once. Study-wide points: Seropositive AZD1222 recipients at baseline numbered only five or six. CD4 TCRs linked to vaccination spanned spike, dominating at 160-218 and 743-854. Among the donors, most were white British and more were female, and clonal diversity was possibly underestimated. Reports say nearly half of spike-specific TCRs go after unmutated variant regions.

The specimen comprised peripheral blood, sampled on day 0 of AZD1222 vaccination. The rearrangement joins TRBV19 to TRBJ1-5; tentatively, D is TRBD1 (6 bases). The clonotype originates from an adult in good health. The CDR3 sequence is CASSLGQGQSSNQPQHF. CDR3 sequence (DNA): TGTGCCAGCAGCCTAGGGCAGGGACAAAGTAGCAATCAGCCCCAGCATTTT.